This is a list of T cell receptor beta chains from one sample in a study of T cell repertoires in cytomegalovirus infection. TCRdb re-called the reads with MiXCR, one entry per CDR3 protein. This table has about 220,000 distinct CDR3 sequences, approximately 38% appearing once. Their cognate antigens are unknown. The sequencing here drew on CD8+ T cells from cultured PBMCs, taken from culture after CMV antigen stimulation. These receptors were obtained from a human donor in good health (CMV status not recorded). Some clones in this sample may be carry-over from other donors' samples. CDR3s include the opening cysteine and the closing phenylalanine or tryptophan. D genes are given only for firm matches. Rows give clone size only sometimes, using once, few, many, or a class for an expanded clone.

>TRBV27|-|-|TRBJ1-6
CASSLTGLNSPLHF
TGTGCCAGCAGTTTAACAGGTCTTAATTCACCCCTCCACTTT
>TRBV27|-|TRBD1|TRBJ2-2
CASRTGGHTGELFF
TGTGCCAGTAGGACAGGGGGCCACACCGGGGAGCTGTTTTTT
>TRBV15|few|TRBD2|TRBJ2-1
CATSKGTSGRNDEQFF
TGTGCCACCAGCAAGGGGACTAGCGGGAGGAATGATGAGCAGTTCTTC
>TRBV2|-|-|TRBJ2-1
CASTGENEQFF
TGTGCCAGCACCGGGGAGAATGAGCAGTTCTTC
>TRBV7-2|few|-|TRBJ2-2
CASSFGGVGELFF
TGTGCCAGCAGCTTCGGTGGGGTCGGGGAGCTGTTTTTT
>TRBV12-3/TRBV12-4|-|-|TRBJ2-3
CASSLEVVSGDTQYF
TGTGCCAGCAGTTTAGAGGTCGTCTCGGGAGATACGCAGTATTTT
>TRBV5-5|few|-|TRBJ2-1
CASSSRDGPSETANYNEQFF
TGTGCCAGCAGTTCTAGGGACGGACCCTCGGAGACGGCTAATTACAATGAGCAGTTCTTC
>TRBV19|-|-|TRBJ1-1
CASSMDSSTEAFF
TGTGCCAGTAGTATGGACAGCTCCACTGAAGCTTTCTTT
>TRBV19|-|TRBD1|TRBJ2-7
CASSIGGTGAYEQYF
TGTGCCAGTAGTATAGGGGGGACAGGAGCCTACGAGCAGTACTTC
>TRBV7-6|-|TRBD1|TRBJ1-4
CASSLDREGREKLFF
TGTGCCAGCAGCCTCGACAGGGAGGGAAGAGAAAAACTGTTTTTT
>TRBV7-9|-|TRBD1|TRBJ1-1
CASSFRDRGYAEAFF
TGTGCCAGCAGCTTCCGGGACAGGGGGTACGCTGAAGCTTTCTTT
>TRBV28|few|-|TRBJ1-1
CASSPENTEAFF
TGTGCCAGCAGCCCAGAGAACACTGAAGCTTTCTTT
>TRBV20-1|once|TRBD2|TRBJ2-5
CSARESSGRAGETQYF
TGCAGTGCTAGAGAGTCTAGCGGGAGGGCCGGGGAGACCCAGTACTTC
>TRBV27|few|-|TRBJ1-1
CASSKTYPGNTEAFF
TGTGCCAGCAGTAAAACCTATCCCGGGAACACTGAAGCTTTCTTT
>TRBV27|once|-|TRBJ2-3
CASSFGASRYTQYF
TGTGCCAGCAGTTTCGGGGCTTCTCGGTATACGCAGTATTTT
>TRBV12-3/TRBV12-4|-|-|TRBJ1-2
CASSLGAAEEGRGYTF
TGTGCCAGCAGTTTAGGGGCCGCCGAGGAAGGTAGGGGCTACACCTTC
>TRBV12-3/TRBV12-4|-|TRBD1|TRBJ2-2
CASSPSTGSNTGELFF
TGTGCCAGCAGTCCCTCGACAGGGTCGAACACCGGGGAGCTGTTTTTT
>TRBV20-1|many|TRBD2|TRBJ2-2
CSGWGASGSRGTGELFF
TGCAGTGGATGGGGAGCTAGCGGGAGTCGGGGGACCGGGGAGCTGTTTTTT
>TRBV12-3/TRBV12-4|-|-|TRBJ2-5
CASSPGTYQETQYF
TGTGCCAGCAGTCCAGGGACTTACCAAGAGACCCAGTACTTC
>TRBV7-6|-|-|TRBJ2-7
CASSLMAGGTSYEQYF
TGTGCCAGCAGCTTAATGGCAGGGGGGACTTCCTACGAGCAGTACTTC
>TRBV14|many|-|TRBJ2-5
CASSQETGFERETQYF
TGTGCCAGCAGCCAAGAAACCGGGTTCGAGAGGGAGACCCAGTACTTC
>TRBV7-6|-|-|TRBJ2-1
CASSSPGENNEQFF
TGTGCCAGCAGCTCTCCCGGCGAGAACAATGAGCAGTTCTTC
>TRBV7-6|few|-|TRBJ2-5
CASSLAPGGPRETQYF
TGTGCCAGCAGCTTAGCCCCAGGGGGGCCCCGGGAGACCCAGTACTTC
>TRBV7-6|-|-|TRBJ2-1
CASSQPNEQFF
TGTGCCAGCAGCCAACCCAATGAGCAGTTCTTC
>TRBV7-6|many|-|TRBJ1-4
CASSLLEGRGEKLFF
TGTGCCAGCAGCTTGCTGGAGGGGCGGGGTGAAAAACTGTTTTTT
>TRBV4-2|-|TRBD1|TRBJ1-2
CASSQGAGTGPVYGYTF
TGTGCCAGCAGCCAAGGGGCAGGGACAGGGCCGGTGTATGGCTACACCTTC
>TRBV11-1|many|-|TRBJ2-3
CASSPRGAVANTQYF
TGTGCCAGCAGCCCCAGGGGGGCGGTTGCAAATACGCAGTATTTT
>TRBV27|-|TRBD1|TRBJ1-1
CASSSLRQGNTEAFF
TGTGCCAGCAGTTCCCTTAGACAGGGGAACACTGAAGCTTTCTTT
>TRBV2|few|-|TRBJ1-5
CASSTGRSNQPQHF
TGTGCCAGCAGCACAGGGAGGAGCAATCAGCCCCAGCATTTT
>TRBV2|-|-|TRBJ1-2
CASREQQDLYGYTF
TGTGCCAGCAGGGAGCAGCAGGACCTCTATGGCTACACCTTC
>TRBV20-1|once|-|TRBJ2-1
CSAPGQKGLLYNDQFF
TGCAGTGCCCCGGGGCAGAAGGGGCTCCTTTACAATGATCAGTTCTTC
>TRBV20-1|-|TRBD2|TRBJ2-7
CSARGLAEGSSYEQYF
TGCAGTGCTAGGGGACTAGCGGAGGGGAGCTCCTACGAGCAGTACTTC
>TRBV29-1|-|TRBD2|TRBJ2-3
CSVHLAGEPADTQYF
TGCAGCGTTCACCTAGCGGGAGAGCCCGCAGATACGCAGTATTTT
>TRBV2|-|TRBD1|TRBJ2-5
CASEDRVQRLGETQYF
TGTGCCAGCGAAGACAGGGTTCAACGTCTCGGGGAGACCCAGTACTTC
>TRBV9|-|-|TRBJ2-7
CASSVNGANSYEQYF
TGTGCCAGCAGCGTAAACGGGGCGAACTCCTACGAGCAGTACTTC
>TRBV12-3/TRBV12-4|few|-|TRBJ2-7
CASSYQDITYEQYF
TGTGCCAGCAGCTATCAGGACATTACCTACGAGCAGTACTTC
>TRBV27|-|-|TRBJ2-3
CASSLSMADTQYF
TGTGCCAGCAGTTTATCGATGGCAGATACGCAGTATTTT
>TRBV2|few|-|TRBJ2-1
CASSATWNEQFF
TGTGCCAGCAGCGCGACCTGGAATGAGCAGTTCTTC
>TRBV7-9|-|TRBD1|TRBJ2-3
CASSLRGQGMADTQYF
TGTGCCAGCAGCTTACGTGGACAGGGAATGGCAGATACGCAGTATTTT
>TRBV28|-|TRBD2|TRBJ2-1
CASSFQGLAGPSNEQFF
TGTGCCAGCAGTTTCCAGGGACTAGCGGGACCTTCAAATGAGCAGTTCTTC
>TRBV11-2|few|-|TRBJ2-2
CASSLDLVFPGELFF
TGTGCCAGCAGCTTAGACCTTGTATTCCCCGGGGAGCTGTTTTTT
>TRBV6-6|-|-|TRBJ1-5
CASSYSKGDQPQHF
TGTGCCAGCAGTTACTCGAAGGGGGATCAGCCCCAGCATTTT
>TRBV27|-|-|TRBJ2-1
CASSFSGGEAYNEQFF
TGTGCCAGCAGTTTCAGTGGAGGGGAGGCCTACAATGAGCAGTTCTTC
>TRBV28|-|TRBD2|TRBJ2-7
CASSFLADSYEQYF
TGTGCCAGCAGCTTTCTAGCGGACTCCTACGAGCAGTACTTC
>TRBV10-3|-|TRBD2|TRBJ2-7
CAISPGLATAGEQYF
TGTGCCATCAGTCCCGGACTAGCCACAGCTGGCGAGCAGTACTTC
>TRBV20-1|-|-|TRBJ2-5
CSAAVRPGQQETQYF
TGCAGTGCTGCGGTGAGGCCAGGTCAGCAAGAGACCCAGTACTTC
>TRBV2|-|TRBD2|TRBJ2-1
CASSEGSAGGVYEQFF
TGTGCCAGCAGTGAAGGATCAGCGGGAGGGGTCTATGAGCAGTTCTTC
>TRBV27|few|-|TRBJ2-7
CASSLSVGDEQYF
TGTGCCAGCAGTTTATCAGTCGGGGACGAGCAGTACTTC
>TRBV7-9|few|-|TRBJ1-1
CASSYPGRLNTEAFF
TGTGCCAGCAGCTATCCGGGACGTCTGAACACTGAAGCTTTCTTT